The present TCR beta chain was sequenced within a study of regulatory T cells in long-lasting Graves disease. The CDR3 has 10 amino acids. Germline assignment: CDR1 GTSNPN and CDR2 SVGIG (reference sequence). Time point: newly diagnosed GD, antithyroid drugs for less than 3 months. RNA extracted from PBMCs served as the sequencing template. General observations from the study: Persistent patients shared thousands of public clonotypes among themselves. Newly diagnosed patients shared fewer, at about a thousand.

According to the study, TCR beta libraries were built with iRepertoire HTBI primers and CDR3-region Arm-PCR. Per the original methods: From all samples, identification returned 11 to 15 TRBJ and approximately 62 TRBV segments. TCRdb reprocessed the multiplex PCR reads with MiXCR, giving one entry per CDR3 protein. For this entry, the V and J calls and clone size follow TCRdb and not the study's own pipeline. The sample has approximately 460,000 distinct CDR3 sequences, roughly 17% seen once. As to this clonotype: Its antigen is as yet unknown. A much larger clone sits a single nucleotide away, making a read error possible.

The same specimen was also included in a second study, on T cells in Graves' hyperthyroidism and ophthalmopathy. That work contributes: The study excluded patients with uncontrolled infection, other autoimmune disease, pregnancy or lactation.

The V and J genes are TRBV30 and TRBJ1-2; D gene uncertain. Here the sequenced sample was peripheral blood mononuclear cells (PBMCs), taken at new diagnosis, from a patient treated with antithyroid drugs. This sequence originates from a woman aged 25 to 45 with Graves disease. The CDR3 DNA follows: TGTGCCTGGCACCACTATGGCTCCACCTTC. Amino acid sequence: CAWHHYGSTF. Based on the CDR3 plus reference TRBV30 and TRBJ1-2, the full variable domain is SQTIHQWPATLVQPVGSPLSLECTVEGTSNPNLYWYRQAAGRGLQLLFYSVGIGQISSEVPQNLSASRPQDRQFILSSKKLLLSDSGFYLCAWHHYGSTFGSGTRLTVV.